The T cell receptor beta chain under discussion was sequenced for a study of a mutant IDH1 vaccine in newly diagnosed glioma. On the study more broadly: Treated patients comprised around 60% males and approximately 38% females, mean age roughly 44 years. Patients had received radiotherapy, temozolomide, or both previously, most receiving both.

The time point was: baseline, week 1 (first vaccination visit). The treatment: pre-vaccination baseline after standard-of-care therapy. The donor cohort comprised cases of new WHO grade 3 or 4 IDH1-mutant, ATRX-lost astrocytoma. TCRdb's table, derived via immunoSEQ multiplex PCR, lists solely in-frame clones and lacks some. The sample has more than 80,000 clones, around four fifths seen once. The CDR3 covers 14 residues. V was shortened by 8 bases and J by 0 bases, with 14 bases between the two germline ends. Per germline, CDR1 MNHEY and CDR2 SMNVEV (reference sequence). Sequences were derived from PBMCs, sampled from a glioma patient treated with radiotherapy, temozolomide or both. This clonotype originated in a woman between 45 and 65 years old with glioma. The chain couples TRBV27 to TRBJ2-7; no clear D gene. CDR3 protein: CASRAVGSSYEQYF. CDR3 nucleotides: TGTGCCAGCCGGGCGGTGGGAAGCTCCTACGAGCAGTACTTC.